This T cell receptor (beta chain) was sequenced for a study of T cell repertoires in cytomegalovirus infection. Findings and caveats of the study: Carriers of CMV and the relevant HLA type were discriminated by public TCR beta frequency. It was HLA-C-restricted CMV-specific TCR beta clonotypes that dominated the response ex vivo.

Germline V gives CDR1 SGHKS, CDR2 YYEKEE (reference sequence). The V segment lost 4 bases and the J segment 6 bases; nucleotides outside the gene matches: 5. This CDR3 contains 14 residues. In this sample, this clonotype turned up a few times. The antigen remains unidentified. TCRdb reprocessed the reads via MiXCR and lists one record per CDR3 protein. The top ten hold approximately 13% of the sample, which has around 530,000 distinct CDR3 sequences, 26% seen once. The sequencing input was PBMCs. The TCR sequence derives from a human donor in good health (CMV status not recorded). Some clones in this sample may be carry-over from other donors' samples. The rearrangement uses TRBV5-5 and TRBJ2-4; 9 nucleotides align to TRBD1. CDR3: CASSGKDRGNIQYF. CDR3 in DNA: TGTGCCAGCAGCGGGAAGGACAGGGGAAACATTCAGTACTTC.